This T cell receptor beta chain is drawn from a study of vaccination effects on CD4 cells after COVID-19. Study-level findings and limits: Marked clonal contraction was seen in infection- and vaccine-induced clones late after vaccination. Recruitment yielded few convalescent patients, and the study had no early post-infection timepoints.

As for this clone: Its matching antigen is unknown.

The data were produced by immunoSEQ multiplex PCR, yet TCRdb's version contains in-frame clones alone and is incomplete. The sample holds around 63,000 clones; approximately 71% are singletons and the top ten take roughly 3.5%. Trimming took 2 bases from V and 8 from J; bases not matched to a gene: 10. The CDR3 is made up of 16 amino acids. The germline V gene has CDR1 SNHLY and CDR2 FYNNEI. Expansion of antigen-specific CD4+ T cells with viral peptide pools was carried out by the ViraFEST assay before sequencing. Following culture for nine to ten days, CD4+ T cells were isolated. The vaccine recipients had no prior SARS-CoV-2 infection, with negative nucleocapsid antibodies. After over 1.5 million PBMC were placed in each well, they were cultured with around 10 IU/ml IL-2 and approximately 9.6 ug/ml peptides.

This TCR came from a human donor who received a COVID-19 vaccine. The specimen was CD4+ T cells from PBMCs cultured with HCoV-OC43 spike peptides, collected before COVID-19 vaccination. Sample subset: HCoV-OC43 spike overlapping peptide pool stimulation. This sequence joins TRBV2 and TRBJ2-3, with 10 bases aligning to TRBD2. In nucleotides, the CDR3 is TGTGCCAGCAGTGAATGGAGTAGCGGGGGGCGAGCTACGCAGTATTTT. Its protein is CASSEWSSGGRATQYF.